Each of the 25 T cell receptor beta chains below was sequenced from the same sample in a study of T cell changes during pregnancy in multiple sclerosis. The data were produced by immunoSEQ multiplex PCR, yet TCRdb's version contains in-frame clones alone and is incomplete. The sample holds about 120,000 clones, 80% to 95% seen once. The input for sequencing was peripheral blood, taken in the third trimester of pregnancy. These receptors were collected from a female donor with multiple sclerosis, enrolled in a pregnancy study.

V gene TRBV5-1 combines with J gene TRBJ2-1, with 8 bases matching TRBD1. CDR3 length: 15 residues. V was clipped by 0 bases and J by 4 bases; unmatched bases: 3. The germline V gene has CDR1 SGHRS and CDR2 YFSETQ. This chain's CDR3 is CASSLETGAYNEQFF. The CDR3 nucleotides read TGCGCCAGCAGCTTGGAGACAGGGGCGTACAATGAGCAGTTCTTC. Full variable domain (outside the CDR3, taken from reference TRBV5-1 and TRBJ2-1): KAGVTQTPRYLIKTRGQQVTLSCSPISGHRSVSWYQQTPGQGLQFLFEYFSETQRNKGNFPGRFSGRQFSNSRSEMNVSTLELGDSALYLCASSLETGAYNEQFFGPGTRLTVL.

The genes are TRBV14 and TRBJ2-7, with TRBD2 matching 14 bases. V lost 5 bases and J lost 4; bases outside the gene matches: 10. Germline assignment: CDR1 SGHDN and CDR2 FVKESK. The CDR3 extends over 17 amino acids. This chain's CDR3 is CASSEGTSGRFRYEQYF. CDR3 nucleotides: TGTGCCAGCAGCGAGGGGACTAGCGGGAGATTTCGGTACGAGCAGTACTTC.

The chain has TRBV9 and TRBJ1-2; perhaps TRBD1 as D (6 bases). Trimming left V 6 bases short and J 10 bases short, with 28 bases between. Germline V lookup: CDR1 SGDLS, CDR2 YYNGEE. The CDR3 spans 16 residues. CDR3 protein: CASTPGRGGKEVDYTF. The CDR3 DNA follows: TGTGCCAGCACCCCGGGTAGGGGGGGCAAGGAGGTAGACTACACCTTC.

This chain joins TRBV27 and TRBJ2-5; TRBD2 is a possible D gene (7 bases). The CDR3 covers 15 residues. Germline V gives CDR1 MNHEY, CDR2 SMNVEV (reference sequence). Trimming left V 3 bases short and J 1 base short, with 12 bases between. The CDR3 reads CASSLRGRGQETQYF. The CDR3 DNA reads TGTGCCAGCAGTTTGCGGGGGCGGGGCCAAGAGACCCAGTACTTC.

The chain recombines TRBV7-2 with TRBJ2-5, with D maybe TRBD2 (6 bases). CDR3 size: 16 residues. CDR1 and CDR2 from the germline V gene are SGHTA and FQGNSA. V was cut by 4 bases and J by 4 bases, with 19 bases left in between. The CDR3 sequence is CASSSGLRFGGETQYF. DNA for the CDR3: TGTGCCAGCAGCTCGGGACTCCGATTCGGGGGAGAGACCCAGTACTTC.

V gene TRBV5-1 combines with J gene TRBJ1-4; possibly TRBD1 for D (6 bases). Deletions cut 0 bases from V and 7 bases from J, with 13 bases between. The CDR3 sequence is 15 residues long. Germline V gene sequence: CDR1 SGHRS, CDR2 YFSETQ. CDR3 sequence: CASSLEGGVGEKLFF. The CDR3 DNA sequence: TGCGCCAGCAGCTTGGAGGGGGGGGTCGGTGAAAAACTGTTTTTT.

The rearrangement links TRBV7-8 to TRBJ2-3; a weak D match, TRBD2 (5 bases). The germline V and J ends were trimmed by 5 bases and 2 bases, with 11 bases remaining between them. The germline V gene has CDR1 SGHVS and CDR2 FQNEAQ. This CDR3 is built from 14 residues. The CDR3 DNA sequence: TGTGCCAGCAGCGCCGGGGTGGTCACAGATACGCAGTATTTT. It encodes CASSAGVVTDTQYF.

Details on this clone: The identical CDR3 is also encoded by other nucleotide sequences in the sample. CDR3 in amino acids: CATSASTMMNTEAFF. The CDR3 DNA reads TGTGCCACCAGCGCTTCTACTATGATGAACACTGAAGCTTTCTTT. The rearrangement joins TRBV15 to TRBJ1-1; D gene ambiguous. The CDR3 contains 15 residues. The V and J ends lost 5 bases and 0 bases respectively, with 13 bases between them. CDR1 LNHNV and CDR2 YYDKDF come from the germline V gene (reference sequence).

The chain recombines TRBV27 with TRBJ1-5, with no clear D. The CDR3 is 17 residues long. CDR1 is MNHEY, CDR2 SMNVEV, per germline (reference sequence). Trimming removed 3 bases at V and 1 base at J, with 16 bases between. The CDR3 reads CASSLWRNRGSNQPQHF. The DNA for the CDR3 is TGTGCCAGCAGTTTGTGGCGGAACCGAGGGAGCAATCAGCCCCAGCATTTT.

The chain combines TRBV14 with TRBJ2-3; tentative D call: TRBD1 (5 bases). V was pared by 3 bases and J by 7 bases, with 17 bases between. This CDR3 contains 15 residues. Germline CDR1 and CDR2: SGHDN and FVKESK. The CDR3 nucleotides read TGTGCCAGCAGCCACCCCACCCGACAGTCAAATACGCAGTATTTT. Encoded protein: CASSHPTRQSNTQYF.

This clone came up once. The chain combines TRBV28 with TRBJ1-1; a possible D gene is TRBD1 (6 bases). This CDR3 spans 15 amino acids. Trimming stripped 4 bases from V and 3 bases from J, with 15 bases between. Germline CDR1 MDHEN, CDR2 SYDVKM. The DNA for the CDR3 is TGTGCCAGCAGTTCCTCACACAGGGCTTACACTGAAGCTTTCTTT. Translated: CASSSSHRAYTEAFF.

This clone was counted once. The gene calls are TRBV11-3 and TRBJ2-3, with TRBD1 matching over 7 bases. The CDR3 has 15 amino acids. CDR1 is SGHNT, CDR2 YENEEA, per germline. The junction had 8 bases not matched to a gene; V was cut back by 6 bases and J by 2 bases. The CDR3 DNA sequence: TGTGCCAGCAGTCTTAGACAGGGTTCCACAGATACGCAGTATTTT. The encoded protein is CASSLRQGSTDTQYF.

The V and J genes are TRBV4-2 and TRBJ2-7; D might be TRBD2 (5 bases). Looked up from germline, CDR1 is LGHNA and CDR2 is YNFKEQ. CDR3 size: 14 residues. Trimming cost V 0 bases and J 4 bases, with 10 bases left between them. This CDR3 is CASSQDPGRYEQYF. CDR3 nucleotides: TGTGCCAGCAGCCAAGATCCGGGAAGATACGAGCAGTACTTC.

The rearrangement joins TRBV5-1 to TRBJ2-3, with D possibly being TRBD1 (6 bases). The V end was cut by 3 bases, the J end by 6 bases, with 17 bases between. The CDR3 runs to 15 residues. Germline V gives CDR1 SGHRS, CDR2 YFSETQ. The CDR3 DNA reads TGCGCCAGCAGCTCCGTTTTGGGGGCGCAGGATACGCAGTATTTT. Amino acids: CASSSVLGAQDTQYF.

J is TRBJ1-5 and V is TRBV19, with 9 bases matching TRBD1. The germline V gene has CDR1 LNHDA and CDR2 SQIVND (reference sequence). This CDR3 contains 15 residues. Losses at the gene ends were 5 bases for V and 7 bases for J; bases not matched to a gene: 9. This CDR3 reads CASSPGDRANQPQHF. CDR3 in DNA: TGTGCCAGTAGTCCAGGGGACAGGGCTAACCAGCCCCAGCATTTT.

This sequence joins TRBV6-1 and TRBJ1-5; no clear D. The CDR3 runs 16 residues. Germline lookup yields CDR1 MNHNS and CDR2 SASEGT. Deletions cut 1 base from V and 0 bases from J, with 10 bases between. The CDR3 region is CASSEVTDYSNQPQHF. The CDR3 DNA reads TGTGCCAGCAGTGAAGTGACGGACTATAGCAATCAGCCCCAGCATTTT.

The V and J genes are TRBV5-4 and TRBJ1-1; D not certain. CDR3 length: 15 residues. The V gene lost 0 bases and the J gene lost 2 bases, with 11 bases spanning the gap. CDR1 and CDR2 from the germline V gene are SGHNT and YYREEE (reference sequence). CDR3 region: CASSLGRQPNTEAFF. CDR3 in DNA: TGTGCCAGCAGCTTGGGCAGGCAGCCTAACACTGAAGCTTTCTTT. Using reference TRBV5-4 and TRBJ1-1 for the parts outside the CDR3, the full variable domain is ETGVTQSPTHLIKTRGQQVTLRCSSQSGHNTVSWYQQALGQGPQFIFQYYREEENGRGNFPPRFSGLQFPNYSSELNVNALELDDSALYLCASSLGRQPNTEAFFGQGTRLTVV.

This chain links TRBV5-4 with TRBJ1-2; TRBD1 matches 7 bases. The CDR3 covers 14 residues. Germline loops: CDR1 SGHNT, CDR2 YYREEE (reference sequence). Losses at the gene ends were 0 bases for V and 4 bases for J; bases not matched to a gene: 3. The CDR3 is CASSLVQGGYGYTF. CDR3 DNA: TGTGCCAGCAGCTTGGTGCAGGGGGGCTATGGCTACACCTTC. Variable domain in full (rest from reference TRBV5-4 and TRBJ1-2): ETGVTQSPTHLIKTRGQQVTLRCSSQSGHNTVSWYQQALGQGPQFIFQYYREEENGRGNFPPRFSGLQFPNYSSELNVNALELDDSALYLCASSLVQGGYGYTFGSGTRLTVV.

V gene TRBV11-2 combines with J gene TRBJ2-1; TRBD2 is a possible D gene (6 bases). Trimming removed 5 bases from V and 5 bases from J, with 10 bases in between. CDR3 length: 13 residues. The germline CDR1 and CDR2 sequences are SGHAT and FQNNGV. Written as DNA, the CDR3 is TGTGCCAGCAGCAGGGACTTCAACAATGAGCAGTTCTTC. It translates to CASSRDFNNEQFF.

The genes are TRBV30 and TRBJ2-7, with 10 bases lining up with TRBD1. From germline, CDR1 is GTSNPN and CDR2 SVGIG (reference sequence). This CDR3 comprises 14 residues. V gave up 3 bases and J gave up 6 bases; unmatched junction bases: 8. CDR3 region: CAWRGPGTGAEQYF. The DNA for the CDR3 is TGTGCCTGGAGAGGACCCGGGACAGGGGCCGAGCAGTACTTC.

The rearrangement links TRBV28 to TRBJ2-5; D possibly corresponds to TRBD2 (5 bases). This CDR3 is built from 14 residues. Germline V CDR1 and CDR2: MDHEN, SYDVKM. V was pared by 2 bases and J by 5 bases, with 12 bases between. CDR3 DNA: TGTGCCAGCAGTTTAAGCCTAGCCGGGGAGACCCAGTACTTC. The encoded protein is CASSLSLAGETQYF.

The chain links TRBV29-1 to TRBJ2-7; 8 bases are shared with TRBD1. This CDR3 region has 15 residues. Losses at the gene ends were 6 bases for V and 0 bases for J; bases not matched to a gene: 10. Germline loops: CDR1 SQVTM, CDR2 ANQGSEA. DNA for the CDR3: TGCAGCGTCGCCACAGGGGGTGGGAGCTCCTACGAGCAGTACTTC. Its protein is CSVATGGGSSYEQYF.

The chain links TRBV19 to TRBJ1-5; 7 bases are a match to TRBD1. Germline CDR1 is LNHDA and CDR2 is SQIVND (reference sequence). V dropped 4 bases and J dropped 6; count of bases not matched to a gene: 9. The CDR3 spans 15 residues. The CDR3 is CASSTGRGGGQPQHF. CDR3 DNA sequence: TGTGCCAGTAGTACAGGGCGAGGGGGCGGTCAGCCCCAGCATTTT. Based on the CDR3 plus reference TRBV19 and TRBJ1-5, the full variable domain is DGGITQSPKYLFRKEGQNVTLSCEQNLNHDAMYWYRQDPGQGLRLIYYSQIVNDFQKGDIAEGYSVSREKKESFPLTVTSAQKNPTAFYLCASSTGRGGGQPQHFGDGTRLSIL.

The CDR3 reads CSARVEETQYF. The CDR3 bases are TGCAGTGCTAGGGTAGAAGAGACCCAGTACTTC. The chain uses TRBV20-1 and TRBJ2-5; D remains ambiguous. The CDR3 has 11 amino acids. Trimming cost V 3 bases and J 3 bases, with 5 bases left between them. In germline, CDR1 is DFQATT, CDR2 SNEGSKA (reference sequence).

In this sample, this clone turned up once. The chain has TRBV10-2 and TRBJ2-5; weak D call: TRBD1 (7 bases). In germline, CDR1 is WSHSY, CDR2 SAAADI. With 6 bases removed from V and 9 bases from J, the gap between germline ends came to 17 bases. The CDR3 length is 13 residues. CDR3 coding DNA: TGCGCCAGCAGCGCGGGACAGCTCGAGGCCCAGTACTTC. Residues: CASSAGQLEAQYF.